Presented here are 5 T cell receptor beta chains from one specimen sequenced in a study of cytomegalovirus exposure and HLA in healthy donors. In the PCR, 60 Vbeta and 13 Jbeta primers were used. Using immunoSEQ multiplex PCR, the repertoire was profiled, and TCRdb retains in-frame clones only, with some absent. The sample contains about 190,000 clones, around three quarters of which appear only once. Sequencing was carried out using PBMCs. The receptor source for this set is a woman in her 30s in good health and CMV-seropositive.

J is TRBJ2-3 and V is TRBV2, with TRBD2 as a possible D gene (6 bases). Germline assignment: CDR1 SNHLY and CDR2 FYNNEI. The CDR3 sequence is 15 residues long. Deletions cut 3 bases from V and 3 bases from J, with 13 bases between. CDR3 sequence: CASSEGLVGTDTQYF. CDR3 DNA: TGTGCCAGCAGTGAGGGACTGGTGGGGACAGATACGCAGTATTTT. The whole variable domain, remainder taken from reference TRBV2 and TRBJ2-3, is EPEVTQTPSHQVTQMGQEVILRCVPISNHLYFYWYRQILGQKVEFLVSFYNNEISEKSEIFDDQFSVERPDGSNFTLKIRSTKLEDSAMYFCASSEGLVGTDTQYFGPGTRLTVL.

This sequence joins TRBV6-4 and TRBJ1-5; possibly TRBD1 for D (5 bases). The germline V gene encodes CDR1 MRHNA and CDR2 SNTAGT. This CDR3 has 18 amino acids. Trimming shortened V by 2 bases and J by 0 bases, and 17 bases separated the two germline ends. CDR3 nucleotides: TGTGCCAGCAGTGACCCGAGTTGGGGCTACTATAGCAATCAGCCCCAGCATTTT. It codes for CASSDPSWGYYSNQPQHF.

The CDR3 bases are TGTGCCAGCTCACCTGTACTAAATGAAAAACTGTTTTTT. It specifies CASSPVLNEKLFF. The V gene is TRBV18, the J gene TRBJ1-4; D not certain. Germline V gives CDR1 KGHSH, CDR2 LQKENI. V was trimmed by 3 bases and J by 5 bases, leaving 7 bases between them. The CDR3 contains 13 residues.

V is TRBV19 and J is TRBJ1-1, with D unclear. CDR1 is LNHDA and CDR2 is SQIVND in the germline V gene (reference sequence). The CDR3 contains 16 residues. With 6 bases removed from V and 0 bases from J, the gap between germline ends came to 17 bases. CDR3 DNA: TGTGCCAGTAGACCCAATAGCCCGACGGTGAACACTGAAGCTTTCTTT. Translating it yields CASRPNSPTVNTEAFF.

The CDR3 protein is CASSPALRQGDTQYF. In DNA form, the CDR3 reads TGCGCCAGCAGCCCGGCACTACGACAGGGAGATACGCAGTATTTT. The V call is TRBV5-1, the J call TRBJ2-3; 7 bases agree with TRBD1. The V gene's germline CDR1 is SGHRS and CDR2 YFSETQ. The CDR3 sequence is 15 residues long. Losses at the gene ends were 4 bases for V and 5 bases for J; bases not matched to a gene: 10. Using reference TRBV5-1 and TRBJ2-3 for the parts outside the CDR3, the full variable domain is KAGVTQTPRYLIKTRGQQVTLSCSPISGHRSVSWYQQTPGQGLQFLFEYFSETQRNKGNFPGRFSGRQFSNSRSEMNVSTLELGDSALYLCASSPALRQGDTQYFGPGTRLTVL.